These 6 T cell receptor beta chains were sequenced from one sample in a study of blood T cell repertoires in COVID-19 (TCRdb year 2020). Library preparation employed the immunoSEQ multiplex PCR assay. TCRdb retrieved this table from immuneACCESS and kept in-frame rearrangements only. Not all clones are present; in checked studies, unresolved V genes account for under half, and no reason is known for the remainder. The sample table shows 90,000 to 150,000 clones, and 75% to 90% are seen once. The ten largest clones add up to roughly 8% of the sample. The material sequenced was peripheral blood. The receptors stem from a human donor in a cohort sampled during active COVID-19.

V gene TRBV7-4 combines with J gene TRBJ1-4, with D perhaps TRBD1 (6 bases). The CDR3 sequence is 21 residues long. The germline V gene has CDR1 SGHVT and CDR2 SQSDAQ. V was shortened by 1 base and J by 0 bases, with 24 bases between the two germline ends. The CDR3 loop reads CASSLGPRHSGTPSTNEKLFF. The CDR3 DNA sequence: TGTGCCAGCAGCTTAGGCCCTCGGCACAGCGGGACACCATCAACTAATGAAAAACTGTTTTTT.

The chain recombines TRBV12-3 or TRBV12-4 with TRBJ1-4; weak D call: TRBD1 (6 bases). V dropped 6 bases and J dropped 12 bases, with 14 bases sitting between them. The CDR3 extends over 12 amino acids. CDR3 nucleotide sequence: TGTGCCAGCAGCCCGCCCGAGGGGGAACTGTTTTTT. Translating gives CASSPPEGELFF.

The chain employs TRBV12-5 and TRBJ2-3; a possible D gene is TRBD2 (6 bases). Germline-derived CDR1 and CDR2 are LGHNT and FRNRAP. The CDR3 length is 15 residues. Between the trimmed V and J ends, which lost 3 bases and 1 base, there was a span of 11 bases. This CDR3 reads CASGFRDLGTDTQYF. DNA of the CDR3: TGTGCTAGTGGTTTCAGGGACTTAGGCACAGATACGCAGTATTTT.

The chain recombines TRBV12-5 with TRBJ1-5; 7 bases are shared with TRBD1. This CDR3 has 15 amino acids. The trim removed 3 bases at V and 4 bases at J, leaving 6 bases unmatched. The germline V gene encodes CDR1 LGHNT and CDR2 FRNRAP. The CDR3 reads CASGFRQGRNQPQHF. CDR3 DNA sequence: TGTGCTAGTGGTTTCCGACAGGGTCGAAATCAGCCCCAGCATTTT. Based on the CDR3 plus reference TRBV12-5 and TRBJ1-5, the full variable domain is DARVTQTPRHKVTEMGQEVTMRCQPILGHNTVFWYRQTMMQGLELLAYFRNRAPLDDSGMPKDRFSAEMPDATLATLKIQPSEPRDSAVYFCASGFRQGRNQPQHFGDGTRLSIL.

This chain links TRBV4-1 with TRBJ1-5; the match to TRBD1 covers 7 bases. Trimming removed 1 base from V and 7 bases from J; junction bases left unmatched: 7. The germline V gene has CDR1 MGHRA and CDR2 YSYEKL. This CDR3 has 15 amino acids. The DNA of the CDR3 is TGCGCCAGCAGCCAAGTCAAGGGGGCACGGCAGCCCCAGCATTTT. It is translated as CASSQVKGARQPQHF.

CDR3 DNA sequence: TGTGCCATCAGTGAGGCGGAGTTCGGTGGCTACACCTTC. Translating gives CAISEAEFGGYTF. The chain combines TRBV10-3 with TRBJ1-2, with no clear D. The CDR3 is 13 residues long. Germline loops: CDR1 ENHRY, CDR2 SYGVKD. Trimming shortened V by 2 bases and J by 7 bases, and 11 bases separated the two germline ends.